A single sample is the source of the 30 T cell receptor beta chains below, sequenced in a study of OX40 agonist ivuxolimab in advanced cancers. Profiled with immunoSEQ multiplex PCR; TCRdb holds only in-frame clones, not every one. There are 70,000 or so clones in the sample; 92% occur only once, and 6% to 8% lies in the top ten. The sequencing used CD4+ or CD8+ T cells sorted from blood, collected in a trial of the OX40 agonist ivuxolimab. The origin of the receptors is an adult with an advanced solid tumor such as melanoma, head and neck, liver or kidney cancer.

V gene TRBV2 combines with J gene TRBJ2-7; 8 bases are a match to TRBD2. Germline CDR1 reads SNHLY; CDR2 reads FYNNEI. The CDR3 length is 15 residues. The V and J ends lost 3 bases and 2 bases, in that order; junction bases with no gene match: 6. CDR3: CASSEGRGVTYEQYF. The CDR3, as DNA: TGTGCCAGCAGTGAGGGGCGGGGGGTAACCTACGAGCAGTACTTC.

The chain links TRBV27 to TRBJ2-7; D may be TRBD2 (6 bases). The germline V gene encodes CDR1 MNHEY and CDR2 SMNVEV (reference sequence). Trimming took 5 bases from V and 3 from J, leaving 11 bases between them. CDR3 size: 13 residues. This chain's CDR3 is CASSAGPNYEQYF. The CDR3 DNA follows: TGTGCCAGCAGTGCGGGACCAAACTACGAGCAGTACTTC.

This clone was recorded only once. The CDR3 DNA sequence: TGTGCCAGCAGCGGCTCCCTCGGGACCACAGATACGCAGTATTTT. It translates to CASSGSLGTTDTQYF. The chain is built from TRBV5-6 and TRBJ2-3; D is tentatively TRBD1 or TRBD2 (5 bases each). CDR3 length: 15 residues. Trimming took 4 bases from V and 2 from J, leaving 14 bases between them. The germline V gene encodes CDR1 SGHDT and CDR2 YYEEEE.

The chain recombines TRBV4-1 with TRBJ1-2; maybe TRBD1 (6 bases). The germline V gene has CDR1 MGHRA and CDR2 YSYEKL. V was pared by 1 base and J by 5 bases, with 14 bases between. The CDR3 length is 15 residues. The CDR3 coding sequence is TGCGCCAGCAGCCAAGCCAGACAGGTTGGGTATGGCTACACCTTC. Residues: CASSQARQVGYGYTF.

The gene calls are TRBV9 and TRBJ1-2; D is unclear. The CDR3 contains 12 residues. CDR1 is SGDLS, CDR2 YYNGEE, per germline. Trimming removed 0 bases at V and 6 bases at J, with 6 bases between. CDR3 sequence: CASSVGSHGYTF. Here the CDR3 DNA reads TGTGCCAGCAGCGTAGGATCACATGGCTACACCTTC.

The J gene is TRBJ2-7, the V gene TRBV2, with 7 bases aligning to TRBD1. The germline V gene has CDR1 SNHLY and CDR2 FYNNEI. The CDR3 sequence is 14 residues long. Losses at the gene ends were 3 bases for V and 6 bases for J; bases not matched to a gene: 8. The CDR3 reads CASSDFTGDREQYF. The CDR3 region has the DNA TGTGCCAGCAGTGATTTTACAGGGGACCGCGAGCAGTACTTC. Full variable domain (remainder filled in from reference TRBV2 and TRBJ2-7): EPEVTQTPSHQVTQMGQEVILRCVPISNHLYFYWYRQILGQKVEFLVSFYNNEISEKSEIFDDQFSVERPDGSNFTLKIRSTKLEDSAMYFCASSDFTGDREQYFGPGTRLTVT.

The chain recombines TRBV7-9 with TRBJ2-1; possibly TRBD1 for D (5 bases). The CDR3 covers 15 residues. Trimming shortened V by 0 bases and J by 5 bases, and 11 bases separated the two germline ends. CDR1 is SEHNR and CDR2 is FQNEAQ in the germline V gene (reference sequence). The CDR3 sequence is CASSLAQGINNEQFF. The CDR3 nucleotides read TGTGCCAGCAGCTTAGCGCAGGGTATAAACAATGAGCAGTTCTTC. The entire variable domain, with the rest obtained from reference TRBV7-9 and TRBJ2-1, is as follows: DTGVSQNPRHKITKRGQNVTFRCDPISEHNRLYWYRQTLGQGPEFLTYFQNEAQLEKSRLLSDRFSAERPKGSFSTLEIQRTEQGDSAMYLCASSLAQGINNEQFFGPGTRLTVL.

The chain recombines TRBV4-1 with TRBJ2-2, with D perhaps matching TRBD1 (6 bases). With 0 bases removed from V and 5 bases from J, the gap between germline ends came to 10 bases. Looked up from germline, CDR1 is MGHRA and CDR2 is YSYEKL. The CDR3 contains 15 residues. The CDR3 sequence is CASSQEAGDTGELFF. The CDR3 bases are TGCGCCAGCAGCCAAGAAGCAGGGGATACCGGGGAGCTGTTTTTT.

The V call is TRBV9, the J call TRBJ1-6; 10 bases are a match to TRBD1. Germline CDR1 SGDLS, CDR2 YYNGEE. J gave up 1 base and V 0 bases, and 7 bases lay outside the gene matches. The CDR3 has 19 amino acids. The CDR3 DNA reads TGTGCCAGCAGCGTAGGACAGGGGGCGGTTCAGTCCTATAATTCACCCCTCCACTTT. As protein: CASSVGQGAVQSYNSPLHF.

V is TRBV2 and J is TRBJ2-1; maybe TRBD2 (7 bases). The germline V gene encodes CDR1 SNHLY and CDR2 FYNNEI. The V end lost 5 bases, the J end lost 5 bases, and 25 bases lay between the germline ends. The CDR3 is 18 amino acids. The CDR3 loop is CASSLSFDRGALDNEQFF. DNA of the CDR3: TGTGCCAGCAGTCTCTCCTTCGATCGGGGGGCTCTCGACAATGAGCAGTTCTTC.

The CDR3 region is CASSYSLLGNTGELFF. The CDR3 bases are TGTGCCAGCAGTTACTCCCTCCTGGGAAACACCGGGGAGCTGTTTTTT. The rearrangement links TRBV6-5 to TRBJ2-2; D remains unclear. CDR3 length equals 16 residues. Per germline, CDR1 MNHEY and CDR2 SVGAGI. V was pared by 0 bases and J by 2 bases, with 10 bases between.

This chain joins TRBV11-2 and TRBJ1-1; no reliable D call. This CDR3 is 11 amino acids long. V lost 10 bases, J lost 5 bases, and 11 bases lay in between. Germline loops: CDR1 SGHAT, CDR2 FQNNGV. As DNA, the CDR3 is TGTGCCACACGGTCTGGGACTGAAGCTTTCTTT. Translated: CATRSGTEAFF.

This clone turned up a few times. The chain links TRBV10-3 to TRBJ1-5, with 9 bases aligning to TRBD1. CDR3 length: 16 amino acids. Germline V gene sequence: CDR1 ENHRY, CDR2 SYGVKD. V lost 0 bases, J lost 10 bases, and 10 bases stayed unmatched. The CDR3 loop is CAISESQRDRVLPQHF. The CDR3 DNA reads TGTGCCATCAGTGAGTCTCAGAGGGACAGGGTTTTACCCCAGCATTTT.

The chain uses TRBV11-2 and TRBJ2-6, with 10 bases identical to TRBD1. The trim removed 6 bases at V and 0 bases at J, leaving 8 bases unmatched. The germline V gene encodes CDR1 SGHAT and CDR2 FQNNGV. The length of the CDR3 is 18 residues. The CDR3 here is CASRSVRDRGSGANVLTF. CDR3 nucleotides: TGTGCCAGCAGATCTGTCCGGGACAGGGGCTCTGGGGCCAACGTCCTGACTTTC. Using reference TRBV11-2 and TRBJ2-6 for the parts outside the CDR3, the full variable domain is EAGVAQSPRYKIIEKRQSVAFWCNPISGHATLYWYQQILGQGPKLLIQFQNNGVVDDSQLPKDRFSAERLKGVDSTLKIQPAKLEDSAVYLCASRSVRDRGSGANVLTFGAGSRLTVL.

The rearrangement links TRBV9 to TRBJ2-1, with TRBD1 identical over 8 bases. The CDR3 loop spans 16 amino acids. The V segment lost 4 bases and the J segment 0 bases; nucleotides outside the gene matches: 6. Germline CDR1 is SGDLS and CDR2 is YYNGEE. Written as DNA, the CDR3 is TGTGCCAGCAGCCCCTGGACAGGGAGCTCCTACAATGAGCAGTTCTTC. It is translated as CASSPWTGSSYNEQFF.

The rearrangement joins TRBV4-2 to TRBJ2-1; TRBD1 matches 8 bases. The junction had 1 base not matched to a gene; V was cut back by 0 bases and J by 12 bases. CDR1 is LGHNA, CDR2 YNFKEQ, per germline. This CDR3 is built from 12 residues. The DNA for the CDR3 is TGTGCCAGCAGCCAAGATACAGGGGGGCAGTTCTTC. Residues: CASSQDTGGQFF.

V gene TRBV25-1 combines with J gene TRBJ2-7; TRBD2 aligns across 9 bases. From germline, CDR1 is MGHDK and CDR2 SYGVNS. This CDR3 spans 15 amino acids. V lost 3 bases, J lost 5 bases, and 8 bases stayed unmatched. CDR3 DNA: TGTGCCAGCAGTGATGGGTTAGCGGGGGAACACGAGCAGTACTTC. As protein: CASSDGLAGEHEQYF.

The gene calls are TRBV28 and TRBJ1-3; the D gene is possibly TRBD1 (6 bases). V was pared by 5 bases and J by 4 bases, with 12 bases between. This CDR3 has 14 residues. The germline V gene has CDR1 MDHEN and CDR2 SYDVKM. The CDR3 reads CASSPQRGGNTIYF. CDR3 nucleotide sequence: TGTGCCAGCAGTCCCCAGAGGGGGGGAAACACCATATATTTT.

The chain combines TRBV15 with TRBJ2-5, with 11 bases identical to TRBD1. The end of the DNA fits TRBJ2-7 better, so the J call may be wrong. This CDR3 spans 15 amino acids. Germline loops: CDR1 LNHNV, CDR2 YYDKDF (reference sequence). CDR3 bases: TGTGCCACCAGCAGGGGACAGGGGGAGGGCTACGAGCAGTACTTC. Its protein product is CATSRGQGEGYEQYF.

J is TRBJ2-7 and V is TRBV11-2; D is tentatively TRBD1 or TRBD2 (6 bases each). The V gene lost 4 bases and the J gene lost 3 bases, with 19 bases spanning the gap. The CDR3 sequence is 16 residues long. Germline V gene data show CDR1 as SGHAT and CDR2 as FQNNGV. The CDR3 DNA sequence: TGTGCCAGCAGCTCAACTCCGCTTGGGGGGCACTACGAGCAGTACTTC. Translation: CASSSTPLGGHYEQYF.

This clone was observed a single time. This chain links TRBV9 with TRBJ2-2, with D uncertain. Germline CDR1 and CDR2: SGDLS and YYNGEE. The CDR3 length is 12 residues. Deletions cut 0 bases from V and 6 bases from J, with 3 bases between. As DNA, the CDR3 is TGTGCCAGCAGCGTAGCCTCCGGGGAGCTGTTTTTT. Translation: CASSVASGELFF. Full variable domain (remainder filled in from reference TRBV9 and TRBJ2-2): DSGVTQTPKHLITATGQRVTLRCSPRSGDLSVYWYQQSLDQGLQFLIQYYNGEERAKGNILERFSAQQFPDLHSELNLSSLELGDSALYFCASSVASGELFFGEGSRLTVL.

The chain uses TRBV7-6 and TRBJ2-5; weak D call: TRBD1 (6 bases). Per the germline V gene, CDR1 is SGHVS and CDR2 is FNYEAQ. V was clipped by 0 bases and J by 5 bases, with 13 bases between them. The CDR3 has 15 residues. CDR3 in DNA: TGTGCCAGCAGCTTAGCGGGGGCCGGGGAGGAGACCCAGTACTTC. As protein: CASSLAGAGEETQYF.

The V call is TRBV7-9, the J call TRBJ2-7; 9 bases are a match to TRBD1. The V gene's germline CDR1 is SEHNR and CDR2 FQNEAQ (reference sequence). With 7 bases clipped from V and 7 bases from J, the junction kept 8 bases outside the gene matches. The length of the CDR3 is 13 residues. In nucleotides, the CDR3 is TGTGCCAGCACAGCACAGGGGGCTGGGGAGCAGTACTTC. Residues: CASTAQGAGEQYF.

This chain uses TRBV5-6 with TRBJ1-5; D not certain. CDR3 length: 16 amino acids. Trimming stripped 6 bases from V and 0 bases from J, with 16 bases between. CDR1 SGHDT and CDR2 YYEEEE come from the germline V gene. The CDR3 here is CASIDGGPYSNQPQHF. The CDR3 coding sequence is TGTGCCAGCATTGACGGAGGACCTTATAGCAATCAGCCCCAGCATTTT.

This clone appeared a few times. V usage is TRBV7-2 and J usage is TRBJ2-7; 7 positions agree with TRBD1. Germline V gene data show CDR1 as SGHTA and CDR2 as FQGNSA. The CDR3 has 14 residues. The junction had 4 bases not matched to a gene; V was cut back by 4 bases and J by 1 base. The DNA of the CDR3 is TGTGCCAGCAGCTCCGGGGACAGTTCCTACGAGCAGTACTTC. Translation gives CASSSGDSSYEQYF.

This clone was detected once. DNA of the CDR3: TGTGCCAGCAGCTTTGTGCAGGGTACCGACGAGCAGTACTTC. Protein sequence: CASSFVQGTDEQYF. The chain is built from TRBV4-2 and TRBJ2-7; maybe TRBD1 (5 bases). Trimming shortened V by 5 bases and J by 5 bases, and 16 bases separated the two germline ends. Germline CDR1 is LGHNA and CDR2 is YNFKEQ. The CDR3 has 14 residues.

The chain combines TRBV30 with TRBJ1-5; the match to TRBD1 covers 7 bases. After removal of 5 bases from V and 4 bases from J, the junction contained 5 bases not matched to a gene. This CDR3 contains 13 residues. Germline V lookup: CDR1 GTSNPN, CDR2 SVGIG (reference sequence). Here the CDR3 DNA reads TGTGCCTGGTCTACAGGGGATAATCAGCCCCAGCATTTT. This sequence encodes CAWSTGDNQPQHF.

The V call is TRBV7-6, the J call TRBJ2-7; D is possibly TRBD2 (5 bases). The CDR3 extends over 14 amino acids. Trimming removed 1 base from V and 0 bases from J, with 7 bases in between. From germline, CDR1 is SGHVS and CDR2 FNYEAQ. The chain's CDR3 is CASSLGAGSYEQYF. The CDR3 bases are TGTGCCAGCAGCTTAGGGGCGGGCTCCTACGAGCAGTACTTC.

The J gene is TRBJ1-4, the V gene TRBV6-5, with 7 bases aligning to TRBD1. The CDR3 is 14 residues long. With 5 bases clipped from V and 7 bases from J, the junction kept 7 bases outside the gene matches. Germline V gene sequence: CDR1 MNHEY, CDR2 SVGAGI. CDR3: CASSQARGAEKLFF. The CDR3 DNA reads TGTGCCAGCAGTCAAGCCAGGGGGGCTGAAAAACTGTTTTTT.

The chain carries TRBV4-1 and TRBJ2-2; no definite D call. CDR1 and CDR2 from the germline V gene are MGHRA and YSYEKL. This CDR3 region has 13 residues. V gave up 0 bases and J gave up 7 bases, with 6 bases separating them. The CDR3 DNA is TGCGCCAGCAGCCAAGATTGGGTCGGGGAGCTGTTTTTT. This sequence encodes CASSQDWVGELFF.